This TCR beta chain was retrieved from a study of T cell responses to AZD1222 COVID-19 vaccine. Findings of the study overall: The study sampled repertoires only after the peak T cell response.

Clones were read by immunoSEQ multiplex PCR, and TCRdb kept only the in-frame ones, dropping some. The sample has approximately 180,000 clones, almost 95% seen once. The CDR3 covers 17 residues. CDR1 SEHNR and CDR2 FQNEAQ come from the germline V gene (reference sequence). Unmatched junction bases numbered 8, after V lost 1 base and J lost 2 bases. Notes on this clone: What it recognizes is unknown.

The rearrangement joins TRBV7-9 to TRBJ2-7, with 10 bases aligning to TRBD2. Here the sequenced sample was peripheral blood, taken on day 0 of AZD1222 vaccination. This TCR derives from an adult in good health. The CDR3 bases are TGTGCCAGCAGCTTAGGGCTAGCGGGAGTCTACACCTACGAGCAGTACTTC. The encoded protein is CASSLGLAGVYTYEQYF.